This passage covers 29 T cell receptor beta chains from one sample sequenced in a study of control samples from healthy donors and cancer patients. Assay: immunoSEQ multiplex PCR; the TCRdb copy retains only in-frame clones and omits some. The sample yields some 120,000 clones, around 90% seen once. The sequencing sample was made of blood. The receptor source for this set is a man younger than 35 in good health.

The CDR3 nucleotides read TGTGCCAGCACCGGGGACCATAATTCACCCCTCCACTTT. Translation: CASTGDHNSPLHF. The chain carries TRBV6-6 and TRBJ1-6; D may be TRBD1 (5 bases). The CDR3 length is 13 residues. The V end lost 7 bases, the J end lost 5 bases, and 9 bases lay between the germline ends. Looked up from germline, CDR1 is MNHNY and CDR2 is SVGAGI (reference sequence).

V usage is TRBV7-8 and J usage is TRBJ1-1, with TRBD1 matching over 8 bases. There are 15 residues in the CDR3. CDR1 is SGHVS, CDR2 FQNEAQ, per germline. The trim removed 2 bases at V and 5 bases at J, leaving 7 bases unmatched. The CDR3 DNA reads as TGTGCCAGCAGCTTACGGCAGGGGGCTGGGACTGAAGCTTTCTTT. Protein product: CASSLRQGAGTEAFF.

This clone was seen just once. This chain connects TRBV6-6 to TRBJ2-7; D is perhaps TRBD1 (6 bases). Trimming shortened V by 2 bases and J by 2 bases, and 7 bases separated the two germline ends. CDR3 length equals 13 residues. Germline values: CDR1 MNHNY, CDR2 SVGAGI (reference sequence). DNA for the CDR3: TGTGCCAGCAGTTACCGGGACACCTACGAGCAGTACTTC. This sequence encodes CASSYRDTYEQYF.

The rearrangement joins TRBV7-9 to TRBJ1-1; D gene unclear. The CDR3 consists of 13 residues. The V and J ends lost 4 bases and 0 bases respectively, with 6 bases between them. Looked up from germline, CDR1 is SEHNR and CDR2 is FQNEAQ (reference sequence). In DNA form, the CDR3 reads TGTGCCAGCAGCTCTGGGTTGAACACTGAAGCTTTCTTT. It is translated as CASSSGLNTEAFF.

This sequence joins TRBV15 and TRBJ2-3, with D perhaps matching TRBD2 (5 bases). Germline CDR1 is LNHNV and CDR2 is YYDKDF (reference sequence). V lost 2 bases, J lost 5 bases, and 5 bases lay in between. The CDR3 runs 12 residues. CDR3 protein: CATSRRGDTQYF. CDR3 bases: TGTGCCACCAGCAGACGGGGAGATACGCAGTATTTT. The full variable domain, its missing parts supplied by reference TRBV15 and TRBJ2-3, is DAMVIQNPRYQVTQFGKPVTLSCSQTLNHNVMYWYQQKSSQAPKLLFHYYDKDFNNEADTPDNFQSRRPNTSFCFLDIRSPGLGDTAMYLCATSRRGDTQYFGPGTRLTVL.

This chain uses TRBV19 with TRBJ2-1; perhaps TRBD1 as D (7 bases). The CDR3 has 14 amino acids. CDR1 is LNHDA and CDR2 is SQIVND in the germline V gene (reference sequence). V lost 6 bases to trimming and J lost 3 bases, with 12 bases between them. The CDR3 nucleotides are TGTGCCAGTAGGGCGGGACAGATCTACAATGAGCAGTTCTTC. As protein: CASRAGQIYNEQFF.

The chain combines TRBV6-5 with TRBJ1-6; 7 bases line up with TRBD1. V dropped 5 bases and J dropped 9; count of bases not matched to a gene: 10. Germline values: CDR1 MNHEY, CDR2 SVGAGI. The CDR3 is 15 residues long. CDR3 protein: CASSPPRGLGSPLHF. CDR3 sequence (DNA): TGTGCCAGCAGTCCTCCGAGGGGGCTTGGTTCACCCCTCCACTTT.

This chain connects TRBV15 to TRBJ2-1, with 13 positions matching TRBD2. This CDR3 region has 16 residues. Germline V gene data show CDR1 as LNHNV and CDR2 as YYDKDF (reference sequence). Germline trimming cut 1 base from V and 7 bases from J; bases unmatched to any gene: 4. This chain's CDR3 is CATSRGGLAGANEQFF. The DNA for the CDR3 is TGTGCCACCAGCAGAGGTGGACTAGCGGGAGCAAATGAGCAGTTCTTC.

V is TRBV7-9 and J is TRBJ2-1; the D gene is possibly TRBD2 (5 bases). Germline lookup yields CDR1 SEHNR and CDR2 FQNEAQ (reference sequence). Trimming left V 4 bases short and J 2 bases short, with 12 bases between. CDR3 length: 15 residues. The CDR3 here is CASSSFGVAYNEQFF. CDR3 coding DNA: TGTGCCAGCAGCTCGTTCGGGGTCGCCTACAATGAGCAGTTCTTC.

As for this clone: The junction and the germline gene differ at one end; a read error may be behind it. Other DNA sequences from this sample encode an identical CDR3 as well. The chain has TRBV6-4 and TRBJ1-4; 7 bases are a match to TRBD1. The CDR3 contains 15 residues. CDR1 is MRHNA and CDR2 is SNTAGT in the germline V gene. The DNA for the CDR3 is TGTGCCAGCAGTGCCCGACAGGGTGAGGGAGAAAAATTGTTTTTT. Protein: CASSARQGEGEKLFF.

Points on this clone: Additional DNA sequences in this sample encode the identical CDR3. The CDR3 nucleotides read TGTGCCAGCAGCCCCGGACAGGGTGGGGAGACCCAGTACTTC. It is translated as CASSPGQGGETQYF. The chain employs TRBV7-9 and TRBJ2-5; 8 bases are a match to TRBD1. Trimming removed 5 bases from V and 5 bases from J; junction bases left unmatched: 7. The germline CDR1 and CDR2 sequences are SEHNR and FQNEAQ (reference sequence). CDR3 size: 14 residues.

This clone was seen a single time. The V and J genes are TRBV5-6 and TRBJ2-2, with 7 nucleotides matching TRBD2. The length of the CDR3 is 15 residues. The germline CDR1 and CDR2 sequences are SGHDT and YYEEEE. Trimming removed 0 bases from V and 4 bases from J; junction bases left unmatched: 3. The CDR3 DNA sequence: TGTGCCAGCAGCTTGGATCTAGCGGTCACCGGGGAGCTGTTTTTT. Amino acid sequence: CASSLDLAVTGELFF.

The V gene is TRBV19, the J gene TRBJ1-2; no firm D call. The germline CDR1 and CDR2 sequences are LNHDA and SQIVND (reference sequence). Between the trimmed V and J ends, which lost 1 base and 7 bases, there was a span of 7 bases. CDR3 length: 12 residues. In nucleotides, the CDR3 is TGTGCCAGTAGTATAGGGGGTTCTGGCTACACCTTC. Its protein is CASSIGGSGYTF.

This clone occurred a few times. This same CDR3 is encoded by further DNA sequences in the sample. This chain joins TRBV6-5 and TRBJ2-1; D is perhaps TRBD1 (6 bases). Germline V gene data show CDR1 as MNHEY and CDR2 as SVGAGI. V gave up 3 bases and J gave up 6 bases, with 9 bases separating them. This CDR3 is 13 amino acids long. Here the CDR3 reads CASSYWDTNEQFF. CDR3 in DNA: TGTGCCAGCAGTTATTGGGACACCAATGAGCAGTTCTTC.

The chain is built from TRBV6-5 and TRBJ1-1, with a tentative D call TRBD1 (6 bases). The V end lost 6 bases, the J end lost 0 bases, and 11 bases lay between the germline ends. The CDR3 loop spans 14 amino acids. The germline V gene has CDR1 MNHEY and CDR2 SVGAGI. The CDR3 sequence is CASSQNRVNTEAFF. CDR3 coding DNA: TGTGCCAGCAGCCAAAACAGGGTGAACACTGAAGCTTTCTTT.

The rearrangement uses TRBV5-6 and TRBJ1-4; D not certain. This CDR3 comprises 14 residues. The V gene lost 4 bases and the J gene lost 0 bases, with 7 bases spanning the gap. The V gene's germline CDR1 is SGHDT and CDR2 YYEEEE. In nucleotides, the CDR3 is TGTGCCAGCAGCGTGTCTGCAACTAATGAAAAACTGTTTTTT. Translation: CASSVSATNEKLFF.

The chain has TRBV19 and TRBJ1-5; tentative D call: TRBD1 (5 bases). The ends were cut back, 4 bases at V and 2 bases at J, with 24 bases in the middle. This CDR3 has 19 amino acids. Germline-derived CDR1 and CDR2 are LNHDA and SQIVND (reference sequence). The CDR3 reads CASSKTTPAPGGGNQPQHF. DNA for the CDR3: TGTGCCAGTAGTAAGACAACTCCAGCTCCGGGGGGTGGCAATCAGCCCCAGCATTTT.

This clone occurred once. The CDR3 bases are TGTGCCAGCAGTGAAAGTTGGATCTACGAGCAGTACTTC. It translates to CASSESWIYEQYF. This sequence joins TRBV6-1 and TRBJ2-7; no firm D call. CDR1 MNHNS and CDR2 SASEGT come from the germline V gene. The CDR3 loop spans 13 amino acids. V lost 2 bases to trimming and J lost 3 bases, with 8 bases between them.

The chain is built from TRBV7-9 and TRBJ1-4; D ambiguous. The V end lost 9 bases, the J end lost 0 bases, and 14 bases lay between the germline ends. The germline V gene has CDR1 SEHNR and CDR2 FQNEAQ (reference sequence). This CDR3 is 15 amino acids long. CDR3 amino acids: CASSAGAATNEKLFF. CDR3 DNA: TGTGCCAGTTCCGCGGGAGCTGCAACTAATGAAAAACTGTTTTTT.

The V gene is TRBV14, the J gene TRBJ1-2; unclear D gene. CDR1 and CDR2 from the germline V gene are SGHDN and FVKESK. Trimming removed 1 base from V and 3 bases from J, with 3 bases in between. The CDR3 runs to 12 residues. The CDR3 DNA reads as TGTGCCAGCAGCCAAGCCGACTATGGCTACACCTTC. Its protein is CASSQADYGYTF.

This rearrangement joins TRBV14 to TRBJ1-6, with no clear D. This CDR3 spans 14 amino acids. Germline CDR1 SGHDN, CDR2 FVKESK. Between the trimmed V and J ends, which lost 0 bases and 8 bases, there was a span of 8 bases. CDR3 in amino acids: CASSQDQRYSPLHF. The CDR3 DNA is TGTGCCAGCAGCCAAGATCAGCGGTATTCACCCCTCCACTTT. The full variable domain, rest sourced from reference TRBV14 and TRBJ1-6, is EAGVTQFPSHSVIEKGQTVTLRCDPISGHDNLYWYRRVMGKEIKFLLHFVKESKQDESGMPNNRFLAERTGGTYSTLKVQPAELEDSGVYFCASSQDQRYSPLHFGNGTRLTVT.

The rearrangement joins TRBV9 to TRBJ2-1, with 7 bases matching TRBD1. The CDR3 is 16 amino acids. V lost 3 bases and J lost 0; bases outside the gene matches: 6. Germline assignment: CDR1 SGDLS and CDR2 YYNGEE. CDR3 in amino acids: CASSGGQMSSYNEQFF. The CDR3 coding sequence is TGTGCCAGCAGCGGGGGACAGATGAGCTCCTACAATGAGCAGTTCTTC.

The CDR3 reads CASSGDRGNTGELFF. The CDR3 coding sequence is TGTGCCAGCAGCGGGGACAGGGGGAACACCGGGGAGCTGTTTTTT. The chain employs TRBV9 and TRBJ2-2; TRBD1 agrees at 10 bases. Germline CDR1 and CDR2: SGDLS and YYNGEE. The CDR3 is 15 residues long. V dropped 3 bases and J dropped 1; count of bases not matched to a gene: 0.

The gene calls are TRBV18 and TRBJ2-3; 9 bases are shared with TRBD2. The germline gives CDR1 KGHSH, CDR2 LQKENI. The CDR3 totals 16 residues. Trimming at V came to 6 bases and at J to 2 bases, leaving 9 bases not matched to a gene. The CDR3 sequence is CASSRSSGETTDTQYF. CDR3 DNA: TGTGCCAGCTCCCGGTCTAGCGGGGAGACCACAGATACGCAGTATTTT.

This clone was observed once. The gene calls are TRBV28 and TRBJ2-5; perhaps TRBD1 as D (6 bases). V was cut by 4 bases and J by 2 bases, with 17 bases left in between. The CDR3 has 16 residues. From germline, CDR1 is MDHEN and CDR2 SYDVKM. CDR3 coding DNA: TGTGCCAGCAGTTCGCCGTCGTACAGGGTTCAAGAGACCCAGTACTTC. Residues: CASSSPSYRVQETQYF. Based on the CDR3 plus reference TRBV28 and TRBJ2-5, the full variable domain is DVKVTQSSRYLVKRTGEKVFLECVQDMDHENMFWYRQDPGLGLRLIYFSYDVKMKEKGDIPEGYSVSREKKERFSLILESASTNQTSMYLCASSSPSYRVQETQYFGPGTRLLVL.

V usage is TRBV6-1 and J usage is TRBJ2-5; no clear D gene. Trimming took 3 bases from V and 5 from J, leaving 10 bases between them. The CDR3 runs 13 residues. Germline lookup yields CDR1 MNHNS and CDR2 SASEGT. CDR3 bases: TGTGCCAGCAGTGATGGCCTAAGGGAGACCCAGTACTTC. Protein sequence: CASSDGLRETQYF.

This chain links TRBV10-3 with TRBJ2-7, with D unresolved. The CDR3 extends over 12 amino acids. The V and J ends lost 6 bases and 0 bases respectively, with 6 bases between them. CDR1 and CDR2 (germline): ENHRY, SYGVKD. The chain's CDR3 is CAISDDSYEQYF. As DNA, the CDR3 is TGTGCCATCAGCGATGACTCCTACGAGCAGTACTTC.

The genes are TRBV5-8 and TRBJ1-6; TRBD1 matches at 10 bases. This CDR3 spans 16 amino acids. Germline CDR1 is SGHTS and CDR2 is YDEGEE. V lost 0 bases, J lost 7 bases, and 4 bases stayed unmatched. The CDR3 loop is CASSLDRQGANSPLHF. DNA of the CDR3: TGTGCCAGCAGCTTGGACCGACAGGGGGCGAATTCACCCCTCCACTTT.

The genes are TRBV30 and TRBJ1-6; no definite D call. Germline V gene lookup returns CDR1 GTSNPN and CDR2 SVGIG (reference sequence). This CDR3 region has 16 residues. With 0 bases removed from V and 1 base from J, the gap between germline ends came to 10 bases. The CDR3 here is CAWSVPGPSYNSPLHF. DNA for the CDR3: TGTGCCTGGAGTGTACCTGGACCATCCTATAATTCACCCCTCCACTTT. The full variable domain, rest sourced from reference TRBV30 and TRBJ1-6, is SQTIHQWPATLVQPVGSPLSLECTVEGTSNPNLYWYRQAAGRGLQLLFYSVGIGQISSEVPQNLSASRPQDRQFILSSKKLLLSDSGFYLCAWSVPGPSYNSPLHFGNGTRLTVT.